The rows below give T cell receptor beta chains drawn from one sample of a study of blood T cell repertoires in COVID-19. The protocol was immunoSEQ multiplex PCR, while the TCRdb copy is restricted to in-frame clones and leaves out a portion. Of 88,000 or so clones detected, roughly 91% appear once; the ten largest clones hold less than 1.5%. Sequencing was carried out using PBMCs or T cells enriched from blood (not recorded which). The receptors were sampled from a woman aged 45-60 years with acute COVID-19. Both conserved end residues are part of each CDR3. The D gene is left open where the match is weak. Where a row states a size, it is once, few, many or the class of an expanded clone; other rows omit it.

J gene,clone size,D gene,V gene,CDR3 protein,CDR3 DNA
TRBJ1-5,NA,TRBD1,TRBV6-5,CASSSSGDRSGPQHF,TGTGCCAGCAGTTCTAGTGGGGACAGGTCGGGGCCCCAGCATTTT
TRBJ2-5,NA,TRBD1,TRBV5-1,CASSLPGTAQETQYF,TGCGCCAGCAGCTTGCCCGGGACAGCTCAAGAGACCCAGTACTTC
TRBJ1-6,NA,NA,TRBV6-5,CASSYSAGNSPLHF,TGTGCCAGCAGTTATTCGGCGGGAAATTCACCCCTCCACTTT
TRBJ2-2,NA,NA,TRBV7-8,CASSLLNTGELFF,TGTGCCAGCAGCCTCCTGAACACCGGGGAGCTGTTTTTT
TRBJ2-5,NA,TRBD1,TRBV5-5,CASSSGTGDPGTQYF,TGTGCCAGCAGCTCGGGGACAGGGGACCCTGGAACCCAGTACTTC
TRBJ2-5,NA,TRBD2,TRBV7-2,CASSYRLAGSMETQYF,TGTGCCAGCAGCTACCGGCTAGCGGGGTCAATGGAGACCCAGTACTTC
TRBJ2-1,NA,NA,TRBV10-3,CAISERGTEQFF,TGTGCCATCAGTGAACGAGGTACTGAGCAGTTCTTC
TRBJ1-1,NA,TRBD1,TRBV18,CASSPMVRTGGLNTEAFF,TGTGCCAGCTCACCGATGGTTAGGACAGGGGGGCTGAACACTGAAGCTTTCTTT
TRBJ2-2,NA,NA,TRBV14,CASSQEKPRGWDTGELFF,TGTGCCAGCAGCCAAGAAAAACCCAGGGGCTGGGACACCGGGGAGCTGTTTTTT
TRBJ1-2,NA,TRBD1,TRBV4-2,CASSHTPGGPYGYTF,TGTGCCAGCAGCCACACGCCAGGGGGCCCCTATGGCTACACCTTC
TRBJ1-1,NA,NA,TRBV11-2,CASSHSNTEAFF,TGTGCCAGCAGCCACTCGAACACTGAAGCTTTCTTT
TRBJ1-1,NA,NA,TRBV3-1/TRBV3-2,CASSLPMTGNTEAFF,TGTGCCAGCAGCCTACCTATGACAGGGAACACTGAAGCTTTCTTT
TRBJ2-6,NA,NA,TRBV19,CASSIVRSGANVLTF,TGTGCCAGTAGTATCGTCAGATCTGGGGCCAACGTCCTGACTTTC
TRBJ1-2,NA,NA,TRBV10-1,CASSESGSPRGNYGYTF,TGCGCCAGCAGTGAGTCGGGCAGCCCGCGCGGGAACTATGGCTACACCTTC
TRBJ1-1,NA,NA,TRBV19,CASRKSTGNTEAFF,TGTGCCAGTAGAAAATCTACAGGGAACACTGAAGCTTTCTTT
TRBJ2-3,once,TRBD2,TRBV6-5,CASSYGDGGLDTQYF,TGTGCCAGCAGTTACGGGGACGGGGGGTTAGATACGCAGTATTTT
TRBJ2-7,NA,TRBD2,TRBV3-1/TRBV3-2,CASSQERTSGSRYEQYF,TGTGCCAGCAGCCAAGAACGGACTAGCGGGAGTCGGTACGAGCAGTACTTC
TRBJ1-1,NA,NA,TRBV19,CASGPGNTEAFF,TGTGCCAGTGGCCCGGGGAACACTGAAGCTTTCTTT
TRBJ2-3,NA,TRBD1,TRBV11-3,CASSSLGQGSTDTQYF,TGTGCCAGCAGCTCACTCGGACAGGGAAGCACAGATACGCAGTATTTT
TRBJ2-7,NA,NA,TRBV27,CASSLYNREQGSEQYF,TGTGCCAGCAGTTTATACAACCGGGAGCAGGGATCCGAGCAGTACTTC
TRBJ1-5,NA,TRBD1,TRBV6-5,CASRELTGNNQPQHF,TGTGCCAGCAGAGAGCTGACAGGGAACAATCAGCCCCAGCATTTT
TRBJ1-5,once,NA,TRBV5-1,CASSPYTGNNQPQHF,TGCGCCAGCAGCCCCTATACAGGGAACAATCAGCCCCAGCATTTT
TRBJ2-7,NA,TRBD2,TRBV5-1,CASSAGTSPTYEQYF,TGCGCCAGCAGTGCCGGGACTAGCCCTACCTACGAGCAGTACTTC
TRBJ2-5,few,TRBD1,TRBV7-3,CASSSQGGETQYF,TGTGCCAGCAGCTCACAGGGGGGAGAGACCCAGTACTTC
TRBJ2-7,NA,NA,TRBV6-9,CASSSGGQEQYF,TGTGCCAGCAGTTCGGGAGGACAGGAGCAGTACTTC
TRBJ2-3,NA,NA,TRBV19,CASSSGDTQYF,TGTGCCAGTAGTTCAGGGGATACGCAGTATTTT
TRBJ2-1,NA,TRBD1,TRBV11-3,CASSLDGTVNEQFF,TGTGCCAGCAGCTTAGACGGGACAGTCAATGAGCAGTTCTTC
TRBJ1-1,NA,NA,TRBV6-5,CASSSSIKLLDTEAFF,TGTGCCAGCAGTTCCTCTATTAAGCTCTTGGACACTGAAGCTTTCTTT
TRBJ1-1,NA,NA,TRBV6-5,CASRPDSSNTEAFF,TGTGCCAGCAGACCAGACTCCTCGAACACTGAAGCTTTCTTT
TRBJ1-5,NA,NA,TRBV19,CASSATNTNQPQHF,TGTGCCAGTAGCGCCACCAACACCAATCAGCCCCAGCATTTT
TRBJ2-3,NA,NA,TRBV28,CATKGVRDTDTQYF,TGTGCCACCAAAGGAGTCAGAGACACAGATACGCAGTATTTT
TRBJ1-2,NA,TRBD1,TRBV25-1,CASSTGTGGRLYTF,TGTGCCAGCAGTACAGGGACAGGGGGTCGCTTATACACCTTC
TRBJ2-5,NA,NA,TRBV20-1,CSASRTQYF,TGCAGTGCTAGCCGGACCCAGTACTTC
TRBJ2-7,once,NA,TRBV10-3,CAGAKGDSYEQYF,TGTGCTGGGGCCAAGGGGGATTCCTACGAGCAGTACTTC
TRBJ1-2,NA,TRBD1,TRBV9,CASSRTGDYGYTF,TGTGCCAGCAGCCGGACAGGGGACTATGGCTACACCTTC
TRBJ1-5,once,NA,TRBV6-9,CASSYSNKERRAYHQPQHF,TGTGCCAGCAGTTATTCGAATAAGGAGAGGCGGGCGTATCATCAGCCCCAGCATTTT
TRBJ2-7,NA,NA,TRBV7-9,CASSFDRPYEQYF,TGTGCCAGCAGCTTCGACAGACCCTACGAGCAGTACTTC
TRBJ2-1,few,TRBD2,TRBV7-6,CASSPGLAEVNEQFF,TGTGCCAGCAGCCCGGGACTAGCGGAAGTCAATGAGCAGTTCTTC
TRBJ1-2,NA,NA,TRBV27,CASSLGGWYGYTF,TGTGCCAGCAGTTTAGGCGGTTGGTATGGCTACACCTTC
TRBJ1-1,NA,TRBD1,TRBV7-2,CASSLGGQGGITEAFF,TGTGCCAGCAGCTTAGGCGGACAGGGTGGTATTACTGAAGCTTTCTTT
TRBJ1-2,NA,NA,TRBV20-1,CSASYRADGYTF,TGCAGTGCTAGTTACAGGGCGGATGGCTACACCTTC
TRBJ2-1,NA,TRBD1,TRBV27,CASIRTGGLYNEQFF,TGTGCCAGCATCAGGACAGGGGGGCTCTACAATGAGCAGTTCTTC
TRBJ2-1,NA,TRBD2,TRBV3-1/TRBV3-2,CASSQESTGIGLAGEVNEQFF,TGTGCCAGCAGCCAAGAATCAACAGGGATAGGACTAGCGGGAGAAGTGAATGAGCAGTTCTTC
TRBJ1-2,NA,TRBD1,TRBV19,CASRATGVGYGYTF,TGTGCCAGTAGGGCCACAGGGGTAGGCTATGGCTACACCTTC
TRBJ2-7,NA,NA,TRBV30,CAWSSSSGYEQYF,TGTGCCTGGAGTTCCAGCTCAGGATACGAGCAGTACTTC
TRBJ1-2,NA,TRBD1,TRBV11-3,CASSPEGTDRLTNYGYTF,TGTGCCAGCAGCCCCGAGGGGACAGACCGTCTTACTAACTATGGCTACACCTTC
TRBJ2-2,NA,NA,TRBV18,CASSPAMTGNTGELFF,TGTGCCAGCTCACCAGCGATGACAGGGAACACCGGGGAGCTGTTTTTT
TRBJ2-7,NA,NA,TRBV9,CASSVGAQNEQYF,TGTGCCAGCAGCGTAGGGGCCCAAAACGAGCAGTACTTC
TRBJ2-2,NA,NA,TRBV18,CASSRQTPTGELFF,TGTGCCAGCTCACGACAGACTCCCACCGGGGAGCTGTTTTTT
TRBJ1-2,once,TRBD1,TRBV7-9,CASSYLTGNYGYTF,TGTGCCAGCAGCTATTTGACAGGGAACTATGGCTACACCTTC
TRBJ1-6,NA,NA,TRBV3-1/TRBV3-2,CASSQPLGSSNSPLHF,TGTGCCAGCAGCCAACCATTGGGCAGTTCTAATTCACCCCTCCACTTT
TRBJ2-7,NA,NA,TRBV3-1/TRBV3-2,CASSQDGSYEQYF,TGTGCCAGCAGCCAAGACGGCTCCTACGAGCAGTACTTC
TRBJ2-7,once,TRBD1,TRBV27,CASWDRVSYEQYF,TGTGCCAGCTGGGACAGGGTCTCCTACGAGCAGTACTTC
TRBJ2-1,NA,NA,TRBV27,CASSFNTYNEQFF,TGTGCCAGCAGTTTTAACACCTACAATGAGCAGTTCTTC
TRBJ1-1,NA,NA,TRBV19,CASSIAQGSTEAFF,TGTGCCAGTAGTATTGCGCAGGGTAGCACTGAAGCTTTCTTT